This entry describes one T cell receptor (beta chain). The Seattle patients, enrolled during active infection, were followed longitudinally. These data belong to a study of blood T cell repertoires in COVID-19. The wider study: The United States, Italy and Spain provided the acute and convalescent COVID-19 samples. Sample material is recorded as cDNA or gDNA derived from T cells, B-cell-depleted T cells, or PBMCs.

Methods used by the authors: Estimated nucleated cell counts came from reference gene primer amplification. Assay used: immunoSEQ multiplex PCR; TCRdb lists only in-frame clones, some missing. V and J calls and clone size are as listed in that table; D and trimming were resolved from the DNA. The table lists fewer than 300,000 clones, 91% of them singletons. In germline, CDR1 is MNHEY, CDR2 SMNVEV (reference sequence). The CDR3 totals 16 residues. V was pared by 5 bases and J by 1 base, with 17 bases between. The sample consisted of peripheral blood. The sequence was collected from a woman in her twenties or thirties with COVID-19, enrolled during active disease. This chain uses TRBV27 with TRBJ1-1, with D possibly matching TRBD1 (6 bases). CDR3: CASSSGGLTSNTEAFF. CDR3 sequence (DNA): TGTGCCAGCAGTAGCGGGGGCCTAACTTCGAACACTGAAGCTTTCTTT.